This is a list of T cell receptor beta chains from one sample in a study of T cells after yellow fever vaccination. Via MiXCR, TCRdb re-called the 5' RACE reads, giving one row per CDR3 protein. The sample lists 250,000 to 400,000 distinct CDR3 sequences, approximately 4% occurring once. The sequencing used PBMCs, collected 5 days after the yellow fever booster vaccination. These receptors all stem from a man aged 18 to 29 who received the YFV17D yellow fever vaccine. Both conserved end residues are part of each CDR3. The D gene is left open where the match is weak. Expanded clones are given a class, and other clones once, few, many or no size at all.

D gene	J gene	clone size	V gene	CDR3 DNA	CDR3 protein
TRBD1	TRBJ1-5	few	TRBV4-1	TGCGCCAGCAGCCAAGGGGTGACAGGGGAGCAGCCCCAGCATTTT	CASSQGVTGEQPQHF
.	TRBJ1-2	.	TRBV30	TGTGCCTGGAGTCTCTCCTCCAGTGGCTACACCTTC	CAWSLSSSGYTF
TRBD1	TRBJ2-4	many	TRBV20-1	TGCAGTGCTAATCCGACAGGGGCCAAAAACATTCAGTACTTC	CSANPTGAKNIQYF
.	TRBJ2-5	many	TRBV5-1	TGCGCCAGCAGCTTCACTTCAGACGTTGGAGGGGAGACCCAGTACTTC	CASSFTSDVGGETQYF
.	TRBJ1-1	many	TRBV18	TGTGCCAGCTCACCGGAGTTGGAAACCGGAGCTTTCTTT	CASSPELETGAFF
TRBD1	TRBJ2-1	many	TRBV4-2	TGTGCCAGCAGCCAAGTGTCGCAGGGGGCTTACAATGAGCAGTTCTTC	CASSQVSQGAYNEQFF
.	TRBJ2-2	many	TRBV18	TGTGCCAGCTCTTACACCGGGAACACCGGGGAGCTGTTTTTT	CASSYTGNTGELFF
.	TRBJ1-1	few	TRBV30	TGTGCCTGGAGTGACGGTACGAACACTGAAGCTTTCTTT	CAWSDGTNTEAFF
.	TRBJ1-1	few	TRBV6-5	TGTGCCAGCAGTTACGACATCGGGTGGGGACAAACTCTGAACACTGAAGCTTTCTTT	CASSYDIGWGQTLNTEAFF
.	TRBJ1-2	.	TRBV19	TGTGCCAGTAGTATCATGGATTTCCACTATGGCTACACCTTC	CASSIMDFHYGYTF
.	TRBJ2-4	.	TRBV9	TGTGCCAGCAGCGTAGATAGGGGTCTAGCCAAAAACATTCAGTACTTC	CASSVDRGLAKNIQYF
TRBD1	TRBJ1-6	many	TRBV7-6	TGTGCCAGCAGCGCGGGACAGGGCAATTCACCCCTCCACTTT	CASSAGQGNSPLHF
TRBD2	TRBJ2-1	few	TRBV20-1	TGCAGTGCCGGACTCGCGGGGGGCCTCGGAAATGAGCAGTTCTTC	CSAGLAGGLGNEQFF
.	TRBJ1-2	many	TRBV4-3	TGCGCCAGCAGCCTCGGGGGGGGAAGCCACTATGGCTACACCTTC	CASSLGGGSHYGYTF
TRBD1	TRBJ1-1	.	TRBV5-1	TGCGCCAGCAGACTTGGACAGGGTCACACTGAAGCTTTCTTT	CASRLGQGHTEAFF
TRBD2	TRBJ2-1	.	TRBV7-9	TGTGCCAGCAGACAAGCGGCAATAGCGGGGGCTCGCCGGTTCTACAATGAGCAGTTCTTC	CASRQAAIAGARRFYNEQFF
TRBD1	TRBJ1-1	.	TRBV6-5	TGTGCCAGCAGCCGACAGGGCGGGAGGACTGAAGCTTTCTTT	CASSRQGGRTEAFF
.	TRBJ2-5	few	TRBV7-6	TGTGCCAGCAGCTTTAATTTAGGGGATCAAGAGACCCAGTACTTC	CASSFNLGDQETQYF
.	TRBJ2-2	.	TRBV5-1	TGCGCCAGTTCGATCGGACAGCTTAACACCGGGGAGCTGTTTTTT	CASSIGQLNTGELFF
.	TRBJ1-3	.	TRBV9	TGTGCCAGTCGGCCGGGCCTAGCTGGAAACACCATATATTTT	CASRPGLAGNTIYF
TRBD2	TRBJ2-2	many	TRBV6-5	TGTGCCAGCAGTTACCTAGCGGGGAACACCGGGGAGCTGTTTTTT	CASSYLAGNTGELFF
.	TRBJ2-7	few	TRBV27	TGTGCCAGCAGTTTAGCTAGAACGAGGGAGCAGTACTTC	CASSLARTREQYF
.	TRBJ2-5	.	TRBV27	TGTGCCAGCAGTTTCGGGGCTGCTGAGACCCAGTACTTC	CASSFGAAETQYF
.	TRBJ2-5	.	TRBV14	TGTGCCAGCAGCCAGAACCTCCAAGAGACCCAGTACTTC	CASSQNLQETQYF
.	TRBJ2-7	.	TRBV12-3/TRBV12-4	TGTGCCAGCACTCCCGGGGAGTTCTCCTACGAGCAGTACTTC	CASTPGEFSYEQYF
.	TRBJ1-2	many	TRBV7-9	TGTGCCAGCAGCGTCGGGAGGCTTGAGGGCTACACCTTC	CASSVGRLEGYTF
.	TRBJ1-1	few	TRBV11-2	TGTGCCAGCAGCTTAGATTTGGGGGGGTTGGACACTGAAGCTTTCTTT	CASSLDLGGLDTEAFF
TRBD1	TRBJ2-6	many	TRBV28	TGTGCCAGCAGACGACAGGGAGAAAGCTCTGGGGCCAACGTCCTGACTTTC	CASRRQGESSGANVLTF
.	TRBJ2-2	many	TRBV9	TGTGCCAGCAGCGTAGATTGGGGGACCGGGGAGCTGTTTTTT	CASSVDWGTGELFF
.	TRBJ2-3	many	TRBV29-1	TGCAGCGGTTCGGGGGACTTGTCTAGCACAGATACGCAGTATTTT	CSGSGDLSSTDTQYF
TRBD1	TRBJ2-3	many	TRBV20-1	TGCAGTGCTAGTCCGGGACAGAGGGCAGATACGCAGTATTTT	CSASPGQRADTQYF
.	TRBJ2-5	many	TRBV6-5	TGTGCCAGCAGTTACTTGGAGACCCAGTACTTC	CASSYLETQYF
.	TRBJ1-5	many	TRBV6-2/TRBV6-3	TGTGCCAGCAGCCCGCTGGGGGACTCACCCTCCCTCACCTATAGCAATCAGCCCCAGCATTTT	CASSPLGDSPSLTYSNQPQHF
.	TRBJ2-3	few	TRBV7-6	TGTGCCAGCAGCTTGGGACCGACCCCGCCGAATACGCAGTATTTT	CASSLGPTPPNTQYF
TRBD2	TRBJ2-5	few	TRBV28	TGTGCCAGCAAACCTAGCGGGGGAACTGGGAGGGAGACCCAGTACTTC	CASKPSGGTGRETQYF
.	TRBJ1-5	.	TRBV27	TGTGCCAGCAAAGGGGATTTTAATAGCAATCAGCCCCAGCATTTT	CASKGDFNSNQPQHF
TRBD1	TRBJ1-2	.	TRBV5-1	TGCGCCAGCAGCCAGGGACAGGACACCTATGGCTACACCTTC	CASSQGQDTYGYTF
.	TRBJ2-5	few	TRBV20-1	TGCAGTGCTCCCGATACGGGGGACCAAGAGACCCAGTACTTC	CSAPDTGDQETQYF